The 2 T cell receptor beta chains below all came from one sample that was sequenced in a study of CD4 T cells in relation to SARS-CoV-2 and coronaviruses. TCRdb's copy holds only in-frame clones and misses some; the assay was immunoSEQ multiplex PCR. In the table there are 35,000 to 40,000 clones, approximately 82% of which are singletons. For these receptors, no antigen is known. Specimen: naive CD4+ T cells from PBMCs, cultured in vitro. Noted subset: naive CD4+ T cells isolated by negative enrichment. All receptors derive from an adult with COVID-19.

The chain recombines TRBV7-3 with TRBJ1-4; TRBD1 matches 9 bases. This CDR3 contains 15 residues. Germline CDR1 is SGHTA and CDR2 is FQGTGA. Unmatched junction bases numbered 3, after V lost 0 bases and J lost 7 bases. CDR3 amino acids: CASSLTGQGPEKLFF. The DNA for the CDR3 is TGTGCCAGCAGCTTAACCGGACAGGGGCCTGAAAAACTGTTTTTT.

The chain combines TRBV11-2 with TRBJ2-1, with D possibly matching TRBD2 (5 bases). V was pared by 0 bases and J by 12 bases, with 18 bases between. Germline-derived CDR1 and CDR2 are SGHAT and FQNNGV. The CDR3 has 15 residues. CDR3 nucleotides: TGTGCCAGCAGCTTAGATTGGACTCCCCTCCTTGGGCAGTTCTTC. Translation gives CASSLDWTPLLGQFF.